The rows below give T cell receptor beta chains drawn from one sample of a study of blood T cells in healthy people across ages. TCRdb fed the 5' RACE reads into MiXCR, producing one record per CDR3 protein. The sample lists approximately 1,700,000 distinct CDR3 sequences, roughly 43% occurring once. The sequenced sample was blood. The receptors were gathered from a human donor in good health. Both conserved end residues are part of each CDR3. D genes are given only for firm matches. Clone size is given for some rows only: seen once, a few or many times, or a class if the clone is expanded.

J: TRBJ1-1; size: many; D: .; V: TRBV7-2; CDR3: CASGMNTEAFF; DNA: TGTGCCAGCGGGATGAACACTGAAGCTTTCTTT
J: TRBJ1-6; size: .; D: TRBD1; V: TRBV20-1; CDR3: CSAVSGGNAYNSPLHF; DNA: TGCAGTGCCGTCTCAGGGGGGAACGCCTATAATTCACCCCTCCACTTT
J: TRBJ2-1; size: .; D: TRBD1; V: TRBV6-5; CDR3: CASSPGQGDMTYEQFF; DNA: TGTGCCAGCAGTCCTGGACAGGGGGATATGACCTACGAGCAGTTCTTC
J: TRBJ2-7; size: .; D: TRBD2; V: TRBV27; CDR3: CASSVGASGPYEQYF; DNA: TGTGCCAGCAGCGTAGGGGCTAGCGGGCCCTACGAGCAGTACTTC
J: TRBJ2-2; size: once; D: .; V: TRBV4-3; CDR3: CASSQDNPGSTGELFF; DNA: TGCGCCAGCAGCCAAGATAATCCGGGGAGCACCGGGGAGCTGTTTTTT
J: TRBJ1-2; size: many; D: .; V: TRBV29-1; CDR3: CSVGRGEGYTF; DNA: TGCAGCGTTGGTAGGGGTGAGGGCTACACCTTC
J: TRBJ2-7; size: .; D: .; V: TRBV6-2/TRBV6-3; CDR3: CASSSREPNYDQYF; DNA: TGTGCCAGCAGCTCCCGGGAGCCCAACTACGACCAGTACTTC
J: TRBJ2-3; size: few; D: TRBD1; V: TRBV15; CDR3: CATSRDQLRTGEPSTDTQYF; DNA: TGTGCCACCAGCAGAGACCAGTTGAGGACAGGGGAACCAAGCACAGATACGCAGTATTTT
J: TRBJ1-1; size: .; D: .; V: TRBV20-1; CDR3: CSARDPRVLGTEAFF; DNA: TGCAGTGCTAGAGACCCTCGTGTTCTAGGTACTGAAGCTTTCTTT
J: TRBJ2-5; size: few; D: .; V: TRBV7-2; CDR3: CASMPRGGAVWETQYF; DNA: TGTGCCAGCATGCCGCGGGGCGGGGCTGTATGGGAGACCCAGTACTTC
J: TRBJ2-1; size: few; D: TRBD2; V: TRBV6-2/TRBV6-3; CDR3: CASALAGAYNEQFF; DNA: TGTGCCAGCGCCCTAGCGGGGGCCTACAATGAGCAGTTCTTC
J: TRBJ2-7; size: .; D: .; V: TRBV3-1; CDR3: CASSQRGSLEQYF; DNA: TGTGCCAGCAGCCAGAGGGGTTCCTTGGAGCAGTACTTC
J: TRBJ1-5; size: .; D: .; V: TRBV29-1; CDR3: CSVEDRATLSNQPQHF; DNA: TGCAGCGTTGAAGATCGAGCCACCCTTAGCAATCAGCCCCAGCATTTT
J: TRBJ2-1; size: few; D: .; V: TRBV27; CDR3: CASSLRAGALYNEQFF; DNA: TGTGCCAGCAGTTTAAGGGCAGGGGCCCTGTACAATGAGCAGTTCTTC
J: TRBJ2-1; size: .; D: .; V: TRBV27; CDR3: CASSSHTDGDPFF; DNA: TGTGCCAGCAGTTCCCACACCGACGGGGACCCGTTCTTC
J: TRBJ2-4; size: .; D: .; V: TRBV12-3/TRBV12-4; CDR3: CASSAGSPDIQYF; DNA: TGTGCCAGCTCCGCTGGGTCCCCAGACATTCAGTACTTC
J: TRBJ1-2; size: .; D: .; V: TRBV20-1; CDR3: CSARWERGAGYTF; DNA: TGCAGTGCTAGATGGGAGCGTGGGGCTGGCTACACCTTC
J: TRBJ2-7; size: .; D: .; V: TRBV14; CDR3: CASSPYHWPGEYEQYF; DNA: TGTGCCAGCAGCCCCTACCACTGGCCAGGGGAGTACGAGCAGTACTTC
J: TRBJ2-4; size: few; D: .; V: TRBV20-1; CDR3: CSARTLAKNIQYF; DNA: TGCAGTGCTAGAACCCTAGCCAAAAACATTCAGTACTTC
J: TRBJ1-2; size: few; D: .; V: TRBV4-1; CDR3: CASSSLPGGYGYTF; DNA: TGCGCCAGCAGCTCTCTCCCAGGTGGCTATGGCTACACCTTC
J: TRBJ1-2; size: few; D: .; V: TRBV6-5; CDR3: CASRSDVNHGYTF; DNA: TGTGCCAGCAGGTCGGATGTAAACCATGGCTACACCTTC
J: TRBJ1-3; size: .; D: .; V: TRBV12-3/TRBV12-4; CDR3: CASSFTGPAGNTIYF; DNA: TGTGCCAGCAGTTTCACGGGGCCGGCTGGAAACACCATATATTTT
J: TRBJ2-3; size: .; D: .; V: TRBV12-3/TRBV12-4; CDR3: CASSLTGRVADTQYF; DNA: TGTGCCAGCAGTTTGACAGGGAGGGTCGCAGATACGCAGTATTTT
J: TRBJ1-2; size: many; D: .; V: TRBV29-1; CDR3: CSVEGEKGRGYTF; DNA: TGCAGCGTTGAAGGGGAGAAGGGGAGAGGCTACACCTTC
J: TRBJ1-1; size: few; D: TRBD1; V: TRBV29-1; CDR3: CSVGWTGRTEAFF; DNA: TGCAGCGTTGGTTGGACAGGAAGAACTGAAGCTTTCTTT
J: TRBJ1-2; size: few; D: .; V: TRBV7-8; CDR3: CAVRAGYGYTF; DNA: TGTGCCGTACGTGCCGGGTATGGCTACACCTTC
J: TRBJ2-6; size: few; D: .; V: TRBV20-1; CDR3: CSATIRDSGANVLTF; DNA: TGCAGTGCGACCATCAGGGACTCTGGGGCCAACGTCCTGACTTTC
J: TRBJ2-1; size: .; D: .; V: TRBV25-1; CDR3: CASSIQATHGNEQFF; DNA: TGTGCCAGCAGTATACAGGCCACGCATGGAAATGAGCAGTTCTTC
J: TRBJ2-7; size: .; D: .; V: TRBV18; CDR3: CASSPQRTQTYEQYF; DNA: TGTGCCAGCTCACCACAGCGGACTCAGACCTACGAGCAGTACTTC
J: TRBJ2-3; size: .; D: TRBD2; V: TRBV20-1; CDR3: CSANSGGASTDTQYF; DNA: TGCAGTGCTAATAGCGGGGGGGCCTCTACAGATACGCAGTATTTT
J: TRBJ2-5; size: few; D: TRBD1; V: TRBV28; CDR3: CASSLTGGLSKTQYF; DNA: TGTGCCAGCAGTTTAACAGGGGGCTTAAGTAAGACCCAGTACTTC
J: TRBJ2-1; size: once; D: TRBD2; V: TRBV20-1; CDR3: CSARIASGFYNEQFF; DNA: TGCAGTGCTAGAATAGCTAGCGGATTTTACAATGAGCAGTTCTTC
J: TRBJ2-1; size: once; D: TRBD2; V: TRBV9; CDR3: CASSVASGWLDEQFF; DNA: TGTGCCAGCAGCGTGGCTAGCGGGTGGTTAGATGAGCAGTTCTTC
J: TRBJ2-6; size: many; D: TRBD1; V: TRBV29-1; CDR3: CSVRDRISGANVLTF; DNA: TGCAGCGTCCGGGACAGGATCTCTGGGGCCAACGTCCTGACTTTC
J: TRBJ2-3; size: .; D: .; V: TRBV12-3/TRBV12-4; CDR3: CASSLVGGADAQYF; DNA: TGTGCCAGCAGTTTAGTCGGGGGAGCAGATGCGCAGTATTTT
J: TRBJ2-1; size: .; D: TRBD1; V: TRBV10-3; CDR3: CAISPGTGGGEQFF; DNA: TGTGCCATCAGCCCCGGGACAGGGGGTGGAGAGCAGTTCTTC
J: TRBJ1-2; size: .; D: TRBD1; V: TRBV29-1; CDR3: CSVSQGTGNGYTF; DNA: TGCAGCGTTTCCCAGGGGACAGGGAATGGCTACACCTTC
J: TRBJ2-5; size: .; D: .; V: TRBV7-2; CDR3: CASSFHPTGSETQYF; DNA: TGTGCCAGCAGCTTTCACCCAACAGGTTCTGAGACCCAGTACTTC
J: TRBJ1-1; size: .; D: TRBD1; V: TRBV6-6; CDR3: CASSKGQGIEAFF; DNA: TGTGCCAGCAGTAAGGGACAGGGAATCGAAGCTTTCTTT
J: TRBJ1-1; size: .; D: .; V: TRBV6-5; CDR3: CASSYSGELYTEAFF; DNA: TGTGCCAGCAGTTACTCGGGGGAGTTGTACACTGAAGCTTTCTTT
J: TRBJ1-2; size: .; D: .; V: TRBV29-1; CDR3: CSVSQAGGYTF; DNA: TGCAGCGTTAGCCAGGCGGGTGGCTACACCTTC
J: TRBJ2-1; size: .; D: .; V: TRBV29-1; CDR3: CSVGGQKSSYNEQFF; DNA: TGCAGCGTTGGGGGTCAGAAGAGCTCCTACAATGAGCAGTTCTTC
J: TRBJ2-3; size: few; D: .; V: TRBV10-3; CDR3: CAISDATGPGDTQYF; DNA: TGTGCCATCAGTGATGCGACGGGCCCCGGGGATACGCAGTATTTT
J: TRBJ2-3; size: few; D: TRBD2; V: TRBV2; CDR3: CASSPTTSGGFADTQYF; DNA: TGTGCCAGCAGTCCCACGACTAGCGGGGGTTTTGCAGATACGCAGTATTTT
J: TRBJ2-1; size: .; D: .; V: TRBV20-1; CDR3: CSAHQDRTGEQFF; DNA: TGCAGTGCACATCAGGATCGCACGGGTGAGCAGTTCTTC
J: TRBJ2-5; size: .; D: .; V: TRBV5-5; CDR3: CASSPSGIETQYF; DNA: TGTGCCAGCAGCCCGTCCGGTATAGAGACCCAGTACTTC
J: TRBJ2-1; size: .; D: TRBD1; V: TRBV4-3; CDR3: CASSDRPPAEQFF; DNA: TGCGCCAGCTCGGACAGGCCCCCGGCTGAGCAGTTCTTC
J: TRBJ2-1; size: .; D: .; V: TRBV24-1; CDR3: CATSDPLFSEQFF; DNA: TGTGCCACCAGTGACCCCCTTTTCTCCGAGCAGTTCTTC
J: TRBJ1-2; size: .; D: .; V: TRBV7-2; CDR3: CASSIMADGNYGYTF; DNA: TGTGCCAGCAGCATCATGGCGGACGGAAACTATGGCTACACCTTC
J: TRBJ2-7; size: few; D: .; V: TRBV7-2; CDR3: CASSLVHGGSYEQYF; DNA: TGTGCCAGCAGCTTAGTCCACGGAGGCTCCTACGAGCAGTACTTC
J: TRBJ2-5; size: .; D: TRBD2; V: TRBV20-1; CDR3: CSARRAGLQETQYF; DNA: TGCAGTGCTAGACGAGCGGGGCTCCAAGAGACCCAGTACTTC
J: TRBJ2-5; size: few; D: TRBD2; V: TRBV6-6; CDR3: CASSDRAGGQETQYF; DNA: TGTGCCAGCAGTGACAGAGCGGGGGGGCAAGAGACCCAGTACTTC
J: TRBJ2-7; size: .; D: .; V: TRBV7-3; CDR3: CASSGNYNEQYF; DNA: TGTGCCAGCAGCGGGAATTACAATGAGCAGTACTTC